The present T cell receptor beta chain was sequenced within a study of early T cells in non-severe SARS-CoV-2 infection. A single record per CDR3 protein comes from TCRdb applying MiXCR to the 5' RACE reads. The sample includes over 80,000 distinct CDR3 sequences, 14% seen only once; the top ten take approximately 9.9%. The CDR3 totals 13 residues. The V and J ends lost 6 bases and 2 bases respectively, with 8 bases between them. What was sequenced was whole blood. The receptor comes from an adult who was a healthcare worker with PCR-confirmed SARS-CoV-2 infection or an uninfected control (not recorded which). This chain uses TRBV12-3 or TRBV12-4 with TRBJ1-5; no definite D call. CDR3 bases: TGTGCCAGCAGCTGGACGGGCAATCAGCCCCAGCATTTT. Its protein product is CASSWTGNQPQHF.